This TCR beta chain was obtained from a study of liver allograft versus peripheral blood T cells (dated by TCRdb to 2019 to 2021). About the full investigation: The study compared the T cell receptor repertoires present in transplanted livers with the repertoires present in the peripheral blood of liver transplant recipients.

Reading the germline V gene (reference sequence) gives CDR1 SGHNT and CDR2 YYREEE. Trimming removed 6 bases from V and 8 bases from J; the gene matches leave 9 bases unexplained. Counted from cysteine to phenylalanine, this CDR3 has 13 amino acids. The entry retains the CDR3 DNA only, 39 bases that are in frame from base 1. In this sample, this clonotype turned up many times. Its recognized antigen is unknown. There are no base qualities to consult, and no much larger clone falls within one base. The reads were generated on an Illumina MiSeq. TCRdb took the public reads, trimmed them with fastp at Q25, ran MiXCR for clone calling and kept in-frame beta chains. Records with the same CDR3 protein are collapsed into one entry carrying the most frequent genes and DNA. The sample table contains about 13,000 distinct CDR3 sequences; only one count was recorded for about a fifth of them. Together, the top ten hold roughly 2% of the sample.

What the work shows at the level of the full study, not this receptor alone: T cell receptor repertoires inside liver allografts were reported to be different from the repertoires detected in peripheral blood.

The clonotype comes from a human patient who had a liver transplant. After a transplant, some of the T cells may come from the graft donor. The chain employs TRBV5-4 and TRBJ1-2; 8 bases in between match TRBD1. The sequenced DNA: TGTGCCAGCACCCAAGACAGGGGCGCAGGCTACACCTTC. The encoded protein is CASTQDRGAGYTF.